The rows below give T cell receptor beta chains drawn from one sample of a study of Graves' ophthalmopathy and Graves' hyperthyroidism. TCRdb fed the multiplex PCR reads into MiXCR, producing one record per CDR3 protein. The sample holds approximately 700,000 distinct CDR3 sequences, over 40% seen once. Specimen: peripheral blood. These receptors all stem from an adult man with Graves' ophthalmopathy. CDR3s include the opening cysteine and the closing phenylalanine or tryptophan. A D gene is named only where the DNA matches it firmly. A clone size is listed for some rows: how often the clone was seen (once, few, many), or a class if it is expanded.

clone_size	d_call	v_call	j_call	cdr3_aa	cdr3_nt
NA	TRBD1	TRBV14	TRBJ1-2	CASSPTSTGVIGGYTF	TGTGCCAGCTCACCTACGTCAACAGGGGTTATTGGTGGCTACACCTTC
many	TRBD1	TRBV7-2	TRBJ2-5	CASSLRRLGGRETQYF	TGTGCCAGCAGCCTAAGGAGGCTAGGGGGCCGGGAGACCCAGTACTTC
many	NA	TRBV7-9	TRBJ2-2	CALLGPPGELFF	TGTGCCCTTCTAGGGCCCCCCGGGGAGCTGTTTTTT
NA	NA	TRBV29-1	TRBJ1-4	CSARTGNGKLFF	TGCAGCGCCCGGACGGGGAATGGAAAACTGTTTTTT
NA	NA	TRBV2	TRBJ2-5	CASSGQEQPQYF	TGTGCCAGCAGTGGGCAGGAACAGCCCCAGTACTTC
many	NA	TRBV29-1	TRBJ2-7	CSVGRGDEQYF	TGCAGCGTTGGGAGGGGGGACGAGCAGTACTTC
many	TRBD1	TRBV7-3	TRBJ1-1	CASSLGTDGTEAFF	TGTGCCAGCAGCCTCGGGACAGATGGTACTGAAGCTTTCTTT
NA	TRBD1	TRBV10-3	TRBJ1-2	CAISAGTGGGGYTF	TGTGCCATCAGCGCCGGGACAGGGGGCGGTGGCTACACCTTC
many	TRBD1	TRBV19	TRBJ1-1	CASTKSRTGGTEAFF	TGTGCCAGTACCAAATCCCGGACAGGGGGCACTGAAGCTTTCTTT
NA	NA	TRBV7-6	TRBJ2-7	CASSSNRGRGSYEQYF	TGTGCCAGCAGCTCCAATCGGGGAAGGGGCTCCTACGAGCAGTACTTC
many	TRBD2	TRBV11-1	TRBJ2-5	CASSLGTSGGETQYF	TGTGCCAGCAGCTTAGGAACTAGCGGGGGAGAGACCCAGTACTTC
many	NA	TRBV12-3/TRBV12-4	TRBJ2-2	CASSRDYANTGELFF	TGTGCCAGCAGTCGAGACTACGCGAACACCGGGGAGCTGTTTTTT
NA	TRBD1	TRBV25-1	TRBJ1-2	CADRGGHGYTF	TGTGCCGACAGGGGAGGACATGGCTACACCTTC
few	TRBD2	TRBV9	TRBJ2-5	CASSASVRSGRGETQYF	TGTGCCAGCAGCGCATCGGTTCGGAGCGGGAGGGGTGAGACCCAGTACTTC
NA	NA	TRBV9	TRBJ2-7	CASSRGGTRGASTDEQYF	TGTGCCAGCAGCCGAGGGGGAACAAGGGGCGCTTCCACAGACGAGCAGTACTTC
NA	NA	TRBV12-3/TRBV12-4	TRBJ1-2	CASSLPRGYGHTF	TGTGCCAGCAGTTTACCCCGTGGCTATGGCCACACCTTC
NA	TRBD1	TRBV11-2	TRBJ2-2	CASSGTGTGTPGELFF	TGTGCCAGCAGCGGCACCGGGACAGGGACGCCCGGGGAGCTGTTTTTT
many	TRBD1	TRBV10-3	TRBJ1-6	CASSLNDRASPLHF	TGTGCCAGCAGTTTAAACGACAGGGCTTCACCCCTCCACTTT
many	NA	TRBV29-1	TRBJ1-2	CSVEDWTDSPHGYTF	TGCAGCGTTGAAGATTGGACGGATTCTCCCCATGGCTACACCTTC
NA	NA	TRBV25-1	TRBJ2-5	CDSSIYLCSVENNADRATETQYF	NA
NA	NA	TRBV7-6	TRBJ2-3	CASSRSGSSTDTQYF	TGTGCCAGCAGCCGATCAGGGTCGAGCACAGATACGCAGTATTTT
NA	NA	TRBV2	TRBJ2-5	CASPRQGAGGTQYF	TGTGCCAGCCCGCGACAAGGGGCCGGGGGGACCCAGTACTTC
NA	NA	TRBV25-1	TRBJ1-6	CASQGPVSLSSPLHF	TGTGCCAGCCAAGGTCCGGTCTCTTTATCCTCACCCCTCCACTTT
NA	TRBD1	TRBV29-1	TRBJ1-2	CSARTGDRTYGYTF	TGCAGCGCTAGGACAGGGGACAGAACCTATGGCTACACCTTC
many	TRBD1	TRBV20-1	TRBJ1-5	CSAADARARGTQPQHF	TGCAGTGCAGCAGATGCAAGGGCCAGGGGGACTCAGCCCCAGCATTTT
many	NA	TRBV5-6	TRBJ2-7	CASSLYGSSPYEQYF	TGTGCCAGCAGCTTGTACGGGAGCTCCCCCTACGAGCAGTACTTC
NA	NA	TRBV24-1	TRBJ1-2	CATSDTSGNYTF	TGTGCCACCAGTGATACTAGCGGGAACTACACCTTC
NA	NA	TRBV5-6	TRBJ1-2	CASSLEGGSYGYTF	TGTGCCAGCAGCTTGGAGGGGGGGTCCTATGGCTACACCTTC
many	NA	TRBV9	TRBJ1-6	CASSANRANSPLHF	TGTGCCAGCAGCGCGAACAGGGCTAATTCACCCCTCCACTTT
NA	NA	TRBV7-2	TRBJ1-1	CASSLGRPGNTEAFF	TGTGCCAGCAGCTTAGGTCGACCGGGGAACACTGAAGCTTTCTTT
NA	TRBD1	TRBV2	TRBJ1-3	CASSEWPGGRLNTIYF	TGTGCCAGCAGTGAATGGCCAGGGGGCAGATTGAACACCATATATTTT
NA	NA	TRBV11-1	TRBJ2-7	CASSPKPGPYTYEQYF	TGTGCCAGCAGCCCAAAACCGGGACCTTATACCTACGAGCAGTACTTC
NA	NA	TRBV10-2	TRBJ1-1	CASSEPFQNTEAFF	TGCGCCAGCAGTGAGCCCTTCCAGAACACTGAAGCTTTCTTT
NA	TRBD1	TRBV15	TRBJ2-2	CATSDRGEGGELFF	TGTGCCACCTCGGACAGGGGGGAAGGCGGGGAGCTGTTTTTT
NA	TRBD1	TRBV10-3	TRBJ1-4	CAISGAGTGREKLFF	TGTGCCATCAGTGGGGCCGGGACAGGGAGGGAAAAACTGTTTTTT
few	NA	TRBV5-1	TRBJ1-2	CASSPSWQDYGYTF	TGCGCCAGCAGCCCCTCGTGGCAGGACTATGGCTACACCTTC
many	NA	TRBV12-3/TRBV12-4	TRBJ1-1	CASSLVGRGAFF	TGTGCCAGCAGTTTGGTGGGTAGGGGCGCTTTCTTT
many	NA	TRBV20-1	TRBJ1-5	CSAHRGGAGGNQPQHF	TGCAGTGCTCATAGAGGGGGGGCGGGTGGCAATCAGCCCCAGCATTTT
many	TRBD1	TRBV29-1	TRBJ2-7	CSAQGTGGGEQYF	TGCAGCGCCCAGGGGACAGGGGGCGGCGAGCAGTACTTC
NA	TRBD1	TRBV9	TRBJ2-6	CASSWRDRPYVLTF	TGTGCCAGCAGCTGGCGGGACAGGCCCTACGTCCTGACTTTC
many	TRBD1	TRBV15	TRBJ2-6	CATGTGRSGANVLTF	TGTGCCACCGGGACAGGGCGCTCTGGGGCCAACGTCCTGACTTTC
NA	TRBD1	TRBV10-3	TRBJ2-5	CAISEQGQGETQYF	TGTGCCATCAGTGAGCAGGGACAGGGGGAGACCCAGTACTTC
many	NA	TRBV5-8	TRBJ1-6	CASSSLTSRYSPLHF	TGTGCCAGCAGCTCTCTGACCAGTCGCTATTCACCCCTCCACTTT
few	NA	TRBV6-1	TRBJ2-6	CASSEGGVPGANVLTF	TGTGCCAGCAGTGAGGGGGGAGTACCCGGGGCCAACGTCCTGACTTTC
many	NA	TRBV2	TRBJ1-2	CASSEIGWTEFYGYTF	TGTGCCAGCAGTGAAATAGGTTGGACGGAGTTCTATGGCTACACCTTC
many	TRBD1	TRBV12-3/TRBV12-4	TRBJ2-7	CASSLGTVVYEQYF	TGTGCCAGCAGCCTCGGGACAGTGGTCTACGAGCAGTACTTC
few	TRBD2	TRBV5-8	TRBJ2-7	CASSLGTSIYEQYF	TGTGCCAGCAGCTTGGGGACTAGCATTTACGAGCAGTACTTC
NA	NA	TRBV29-1	TRBJ2-7	CSSNRDEQYF	TGCAGCAGTAACCGGGACGAGCAGTACTTC
NA	TRBD1	TRBV15	TRBJ2-5	CATSLDRGPRNQYF	TGTGCCACCAGCTTAGACAGGGGGCCTCGGAATCAGTACTTC
few	NA	TRBV12-5	TRBJ1-1	CASSLRPGRRSEAFF	TGTGCCAGCAGTTTACGACCGGGGAGAAGGTCTGAAGCTTTCTTT
few	NA	TRBV5-6	TRBJ1-2	CASSFSRVEGYTF	TGTGCCAGCAGCTTTAGTCGGGTTGAAGGCTACACCTTC